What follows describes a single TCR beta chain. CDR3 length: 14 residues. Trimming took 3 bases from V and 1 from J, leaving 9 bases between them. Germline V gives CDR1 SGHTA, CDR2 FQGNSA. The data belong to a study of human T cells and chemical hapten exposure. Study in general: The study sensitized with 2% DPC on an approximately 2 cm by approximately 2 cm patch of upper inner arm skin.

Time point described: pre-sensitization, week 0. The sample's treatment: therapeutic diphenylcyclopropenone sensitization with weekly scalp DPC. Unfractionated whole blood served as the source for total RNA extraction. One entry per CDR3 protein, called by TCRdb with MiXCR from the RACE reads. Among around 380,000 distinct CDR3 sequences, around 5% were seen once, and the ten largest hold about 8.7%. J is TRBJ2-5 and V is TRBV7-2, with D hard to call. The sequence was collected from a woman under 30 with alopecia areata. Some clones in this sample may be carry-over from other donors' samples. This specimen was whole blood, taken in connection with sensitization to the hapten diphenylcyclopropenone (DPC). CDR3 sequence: CASSFTGSQETQYF. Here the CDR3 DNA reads TGTGCCAGCAGCTTTACCGGGTCCCAAGAGACCCAGTACTTC.